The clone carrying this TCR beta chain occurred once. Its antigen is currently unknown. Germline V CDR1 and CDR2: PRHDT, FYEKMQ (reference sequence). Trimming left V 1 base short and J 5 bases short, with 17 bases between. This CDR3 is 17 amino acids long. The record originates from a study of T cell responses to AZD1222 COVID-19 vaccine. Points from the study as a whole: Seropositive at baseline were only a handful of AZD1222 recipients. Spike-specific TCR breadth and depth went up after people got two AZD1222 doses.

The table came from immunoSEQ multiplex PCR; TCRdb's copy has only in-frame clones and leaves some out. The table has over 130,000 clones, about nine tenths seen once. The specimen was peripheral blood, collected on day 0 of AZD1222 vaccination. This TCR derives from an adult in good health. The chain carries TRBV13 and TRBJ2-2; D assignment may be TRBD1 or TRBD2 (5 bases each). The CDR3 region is CASSLVRGASRTGELFF. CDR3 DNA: TGTGCCAGCAGCTTAGTAAGAGGGGCCTCGAGGACCGGGGAGCTGTTTTTT.